What follows describes a single TCR beta chain. CD45RO negativity and positive selection for CCR7 defined naive CD8 cells, a population that excluded terminally differentiated effector memory CD45RA+ cells. The data were produced by immunoSEQ multiplex PCR, yet TCRdb's version contains in-frame clones alone and is incomplete. The sample includes some 630,000 clones, roughly 96% seen only once; the top ten take less than 0.13%. This sample is drawn from a study of shared clonotypes between healthy human individuals. Germline loops: CDR1 MNHEY, CDR2 SMNVEV (reference sequence). V was clipped by 5 bases and J by 4 bases, with 9 bases between them. The CDR3 extends over 13 amino acids.

The chain combines TRBV27 with TRBJ2-1, with D maybe TRBD1 (6 bases). The TCR comes from a woman aged 25 to 39 in good health. Sequenced sample: naive CD8+ T cells sorted from blood. The CDR3: CASSPGQYNEQFF. The CDR3, as DNA: TGTGCCAGCAGTCCTGGACAGTACAATGAGCAGTTCTTC.